This T cell receptor (beta chain) appears in the sequencing data of a study of graft-versus-host responses after intestinal transplantation. Study information: Transplant recipients had multivisceral, liver-intestinal, or isolated intestinal grafts. Recipients uniformly received anti-thymocyte globulin induction, followed by tacrolimus and steroids for approximately 3 years.

TCRdb's table, derived via immunoSEQ multiplex PCR, lists solely in-frame clones and lacks some. The data contain over 75,000 clones, 85% to 90% of them singletons. To note about this clone: Its antigen is currently unknown.

Overall study findings and caveats: The authors found GvH clones in recipient marrow, some appearing first in ileum or blood. There was an association between peak levels of circulating GvH clones and early post-transplant HvG declines.

V lost 4 bases and J lost 3; bases outside the gene matches: 7. The V gene's germline CDR1 is SGHDT and CDR2 YYEEEE. CDR3 size: 15 residues. Sequencing was performed on unstimulated CD4+ T cells sorted from spleen or lymph node cells, taken before intestinal transplant. The chain is built from TRBV5-6 and TRBJ2-1; 7 bases align to TRBD1. The sequence came from a human donor who received an intestinal transplant. CDR3 nucleotides: TGTGCCAGCAGCCCAGCTGGGACAGACTACAATGAGCAGTTCTTC. Its translation: CASSPAGTDYNEQFF.